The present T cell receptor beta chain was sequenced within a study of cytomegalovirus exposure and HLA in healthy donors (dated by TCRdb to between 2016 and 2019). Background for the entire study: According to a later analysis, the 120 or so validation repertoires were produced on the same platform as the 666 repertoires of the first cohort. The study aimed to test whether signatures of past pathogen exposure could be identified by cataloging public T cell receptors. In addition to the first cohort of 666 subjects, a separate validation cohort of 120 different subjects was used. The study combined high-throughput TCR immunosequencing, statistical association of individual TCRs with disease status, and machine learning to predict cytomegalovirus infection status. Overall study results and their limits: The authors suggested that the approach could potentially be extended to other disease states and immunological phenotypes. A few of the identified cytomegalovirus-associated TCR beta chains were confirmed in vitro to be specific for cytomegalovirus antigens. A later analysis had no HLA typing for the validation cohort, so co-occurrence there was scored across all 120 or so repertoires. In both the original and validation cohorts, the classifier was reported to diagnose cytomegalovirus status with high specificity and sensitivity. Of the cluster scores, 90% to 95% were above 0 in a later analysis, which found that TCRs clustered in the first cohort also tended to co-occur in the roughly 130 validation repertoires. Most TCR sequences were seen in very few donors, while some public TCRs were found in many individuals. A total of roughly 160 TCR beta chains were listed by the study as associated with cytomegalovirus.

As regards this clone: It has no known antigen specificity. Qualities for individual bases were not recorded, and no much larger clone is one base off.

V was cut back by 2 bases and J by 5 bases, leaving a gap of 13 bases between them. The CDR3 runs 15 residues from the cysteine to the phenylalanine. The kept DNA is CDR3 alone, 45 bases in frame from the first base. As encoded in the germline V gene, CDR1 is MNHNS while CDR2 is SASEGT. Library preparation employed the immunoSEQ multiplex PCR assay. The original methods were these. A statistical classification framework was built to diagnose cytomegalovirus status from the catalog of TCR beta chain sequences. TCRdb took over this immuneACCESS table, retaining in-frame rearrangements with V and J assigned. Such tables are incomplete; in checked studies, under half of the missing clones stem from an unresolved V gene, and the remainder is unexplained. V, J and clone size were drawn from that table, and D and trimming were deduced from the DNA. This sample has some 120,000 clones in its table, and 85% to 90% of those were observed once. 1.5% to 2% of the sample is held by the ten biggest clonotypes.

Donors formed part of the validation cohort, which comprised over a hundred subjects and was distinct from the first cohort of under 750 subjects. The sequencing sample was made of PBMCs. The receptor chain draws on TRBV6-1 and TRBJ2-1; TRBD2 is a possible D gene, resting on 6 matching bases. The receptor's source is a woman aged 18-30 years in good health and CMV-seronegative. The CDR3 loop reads CASSESSVKHNEQFF. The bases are TGTGCCAGCAGTGAATCTAGCGTGAAGCACAATGAGCAGTTCTTC.